A selection of T cell receptor beta chains follows, all from one sample in a study of blood T cells in healthy people across ages. TCRdb re-called the 5' RACE reads through MiXCR, storing one row per CDR3 protein. The repertoire holds approximately 1,700,000 distinct CDR3 sequences, about 39% seen once, with 20% to 25% in the top ten. The specimen sequenced was blood. The receptors were sampled from a human donor in good health. CDR3s include the opening cysteine and the closing phenylalanine or tryptophan. Fields, in order: J gene, D gene, clone size, V gene, CDR3 DNA, CDR3 protein. The D gene is left open where the match is weak. Clone size is shown for a subset of rows, as once, few, many or a class of expanded clone.

J: TRBJ2-1; D: TRBD1; size: NA; V: TRBV29-1; DNA: TGCAGCGTAAGCAAGACAGGGGTAAATGAGCAGTTCTTC; CDR3: CSVSKTGVNEQFF
J: TRBJ2-1; D: NA; size: NA; V: TRBV11-2; DNA: TGTGCCAGCAGCGAATACCAGGGGGGGGCCAGTGGGCAGTTCTTC; CDR3: CASSEYQGGASGQFF
J: TRBJ1-2; D: NA; size: few; V: TRBV6-5; DNA: TGTGCCAGCAGTACAAGGAGCCGGGCCTACGGCTACACCTTC; CDR3: CASSTRSRAYGYTF
J: TRBJ2-7; D: NA; size: NA; V: TRBV28; DNA: TGTGCCAGCAGTCCTGGTAGGGGGCGCGGGGGCTACGAGCAGTACTTC; CDR3: CASSPGRGRGGYEQYF
J: TRBJ2-1; D: NA; size: NA; V: TRBV29-1; DNA: TGCAGCGTTGTTAGGGGCAGCTCCTACAATGAGCAGTTCTTC; CDR3: CSVVRGSSYNEQFF
J: TRBJ1-1; D: TRBD1; size: NA; V: TRBV10-3; DNA: TGTGCCATCAGTGACGCCGGGACAGGTTCTACTGAAGCTTTCTTT; CDR3: CAISDAGTGSTEAFF
J: TRBJ2-4; D: TRBD1; size: NA; V: TRBV20-1; DNA: TGCAGTGCTGAGAAAGCCCAGTTGGTTACAGGGGAGCAGTACTTC; CDR3: CSAEKAQLVTGEQYF
J: TRBJ1-3; D: NA; size: NA; V: TRBV30; DNA: TGTGCCTGGAGTGTCGAAGTCTCTGGAAACACCATATATTTT; CDR3: CAWSVEVSGNTIYF
J: TRBJ1-2; D: TRBD1; size: few; V: TRBV9; DNA: TGTGCCAGCAACAGGGGATCTGGCTACACCTTC; CDR3: CASNRGSGYTF
J: TRBJ1-5; D: NA; size: few; V: TRBV6-2/TRBV6-3; DNA: TGTGCCAGCAGTTACCACACCGGGGACGGCCTAAAAGAAAATCAGCCCCAGCATTTT; CDR3: CASSYHTGDGLKENQPQHF
J: TRBJ2-3; D: TRBD1; size: NA; V: TRBV4-1; DNA: TGCGCCAGCAGCCAAGGGGACAGGGTTTTCGGAGATACGCAGTATTTT; CDR3: CASSQGDRVFGDTQYF
J: TRBJ2-1; D: NA; size: NA; V: TRBV20-1; DNA: TGCAGTGCTAGGCCCCTCTTACTGCTCTTTTCTTTTGAGCAGTTCTTC; CDR3: CSARPLLLLFSFEQFF
J: TRBJ1-5; D: NA; size: NA; V: TRBV7-9; DNA: TGTGCCAGCAGCGCATCCGGGACGCTAACCCAGCATTTT; CDR3: CASSASGTLTQHF
J: TRBJ2-3; D: TRBD1; size: NA; V: TRBV7-2; DNA: TGTGCCAGCAGCCCGTGGGTGACAGGGATAGGCACAGATACGCAGTATTTT; CDR3: CASSPWVTGIGTDTQYF
J: TRBJ1-4; D: NA; size: few; V: TRBV4-1; DNA: TGCGCCAGCAGCCAAATGCTTGGAAAACGGTTTTTT; CDR3: CASSQMLGKRFF
J: TRBJ2-5; D: NA; size: NA; V: TRBV4-2; DNA: TGTGCCAGCAGCCTAAATAGCAAGATCGGCCAAGAGACCCAGTACTTC; CDR3: CASSLNSKIGQETQYF
J: TRBJ1-1; D: NA; size: NA; V: TRBV7-9; DNA: TGTGCCGGCAGCTTAAGGCAGGGGAAGGACACTGAAGCTTTCTTT; CDR3: CAGSLRQGKDTEAFF
J: TRBJ2-5; D: TRBD1; size: NA; V: TRBV7-8; DNA: TGTGCCAGCAGCTTAAGACCCGGACAGGGAGGTCGAGAGACCCAGTACTTC; CDR3: CASSLRPGQGGRETQYF
J: TRBJ1-2; D: NA; size: many; V: TRBV20-1; DNA: TGCAGTGCCCCATCCAGGGTTAACTATGGCTACACCTTC; CDR3: CSAPSRVNYGYTF
J: TRBJ1-5; D: NA; size: NA; V: TRBV4-3; DNA: TGCGCCAGCAGCCAAGATCTGGCTTGGAGCAATCAGCCCCAGCATTTT; CDR3: CASSQDLAWSNQPQHF